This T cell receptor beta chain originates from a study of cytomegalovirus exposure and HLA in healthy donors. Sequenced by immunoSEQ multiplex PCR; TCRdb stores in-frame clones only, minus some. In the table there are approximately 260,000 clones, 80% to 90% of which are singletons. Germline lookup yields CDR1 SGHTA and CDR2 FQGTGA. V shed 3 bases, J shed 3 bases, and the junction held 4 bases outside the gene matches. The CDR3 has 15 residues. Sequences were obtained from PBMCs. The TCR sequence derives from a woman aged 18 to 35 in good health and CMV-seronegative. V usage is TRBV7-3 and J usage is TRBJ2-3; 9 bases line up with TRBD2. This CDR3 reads CASSLVAGVTDTQYF. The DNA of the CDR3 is TGTGCCAGCAGCTTGGTAGCGGGGGTAACAGATACGCAGTATTTT.